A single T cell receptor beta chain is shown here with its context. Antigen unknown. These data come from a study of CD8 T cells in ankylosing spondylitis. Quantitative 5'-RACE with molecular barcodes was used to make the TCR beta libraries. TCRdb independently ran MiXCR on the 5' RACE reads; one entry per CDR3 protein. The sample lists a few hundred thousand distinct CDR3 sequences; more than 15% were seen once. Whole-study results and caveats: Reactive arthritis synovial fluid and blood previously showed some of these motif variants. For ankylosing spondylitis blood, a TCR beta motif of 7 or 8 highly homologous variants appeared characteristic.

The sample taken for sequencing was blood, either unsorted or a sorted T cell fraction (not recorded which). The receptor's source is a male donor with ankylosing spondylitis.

CDR3 sequence (DNA): TGCGCCAGCAGCCCGGATCCGGGACTTATCTACGAGCAGTACTTC. Translated: CASSPDPGLIYEQYF. This chain links TRBV4-3 with TRBJ2-7; TRBD2 might be the D (6 bases). The CDR3 spans 15 residues. Per germline, CDR1 LGHNA and CDR2 YSLEER. V lost 4 bases to trimming and J lost 3 bases, with 16 bases between them.